Listed below are T cell receptor beta chains from one sample, sequenced in a study of CD8 T cells in ankylosing spondylitis. TCRdb re-called the 5' RACE reads with MiXCR, one entry per CDR3 protein. The sample has roughly 230,000 distinct CDR3 sequences; roughly 18% are singletons. Material: blood, either unsorted or a sorted T cell fraction (not recorded which). These receptors were obtained from a male donor with ankylosing spondylitis or in good health (not recorded which). CDR3s include the opening cysteine and the closing phenylalanine or tryptophan. The order of the fields is D gene, J gene, V gene, clone size, CDR3 DNA, CDR3 protein. A D gene is named only where the DNA matches it firmly. Rows may omit the clone size; those that give it use once, few, many or a size class.

D gene: .; J gene: TRBJ2-5; V gene: TRBV5-6; clone size: .; CDR3 DNA: TGTGCCAGCAGCTTCCGGGACACCATCCAAGAGACCCAGTACTTC; CDR3 protein: CASSFRDTIQETQYF
D gene: .; J gene: TRBJ2-1; V gene: TRBV29-1; clone size: few; CDR3 DNA: TGCAGCGTTGAAGATCAAGTACAGGGTTTGGCTGAGCAGTTCTTC; CDR3 protein: CSVEDQVQGLAEQFF
D gene: TRBD2; J gene: TRBJ2-7; V gene: TRBV6-2/TRBV6-3; clone size: .; CDR3 DNA: TGTGCCAGTGGGTTTAGCGGGGCCTCCTACGAGCAGTACTTC; CDR3 protein: CASGFSGASYEQYF
D gene: .; J gene: TRBJ1-4; V gene: TRBV3-1; clone size: many; CDR3 DNA: TGTGCCAGCAGCCAAGAATCCGGCCAGGGGCAGGAAAAACTGTTTTTT; CDR3 protein: CASSQESGQGQEKLFF
D gene: TRBD2; J gene: TRBJ2-1; V gene: TRBV27; clone size: few; CDR3 DNA: TGTGCCAGCAGCCTACTAGCGGGAGGCGAGCAGTTCTTC; CDR3 protein: CASSLLAGGEQFF
D gene: TRBD2; J gene: TRBJ2-1; V gene: TRBV29-1; clone size: .; CDR3 DNA: TGCAGCGTTGAGGGGACTAGCGGGATATGGTCCTACAATGAGCAGTTCTTC; CDR3 protein: CSVEGTSGIWSYNEQFF
D gene: TRBD2; J gene: TRBJ2-1; V gene: TRBV6-1; clone size: .; CDR3 DNA: TGTGCCAGCTTGAATCCGGGACTAGCGGACTTAAGCTCCTACAATGAGCAGTTCTTC; CDR3 protein: CASLNPGLADLSSYNEQFF
D gene: TRBD1; J gene: TRBJ2-7; V gene: TRBV7-8; clone size: .; CDR3 DNA: TGTGCCAGCAGCTTAGCTCGATGGGACAGCCCCTCAGGCGAGCAGTACTTC; CDR3 protein: CASSLARWDSPSGEQYF
D gene: .; J gene: TRBJ2-1; V gene: TRBV27; clone size: .; CDR3 DNA: TGTGCCAGCAGTCAGGTACCGGGACCCCCTAACTCCTACAATGAGCAGTTCTTC; CDR3 protein: CASSQVPGPPNSYNEQFF
D gene: .; J gene: TRBJ2-1; V gene: TRBV4-2; clone size: .; CDR3 DNA: TGTGCCAGCAGCCAAGAAGACGAAGCGGGTCCGGGGAGCTCCTACAATGAGCAGTTCTTC; CDR3 protein: CASSQEDEAGPGSSYNEQFF
D gene: .; J gene: TRBJ2-7; V gene: TRBV29-1; clone size: .; CDR3 DNA: TGCAGCGTTGAAGATTCAGTGACAGAAGGTTACGAGCAGTACTTC; CDR3 protein: CSVEDSVTEGYEQYF
D gene: TRBD2; J gene: TRBJ2-2; V gene: TRBV12-3/TRBV12-4; clone size: .; CDR3 DNA: TGTGCCAGCAGTTTCGGCGGGAGGATCTCCGGGGAGCTGTTTTTT; CDR3 protein: CASSFGGRISGELFF
D gene: TRBD2; J gene: TRBJ2-7; V gene: TRBV27; clone size: .; CDR3 DNA: TGTGCCAGCAGTCCCCAGGACGGGGGGGACGAGCAGTACTTC; CDR3 protein: CASSPQDGGDEQYF
D gene: .; J gene: TRBJ2-7; V gene: TRBV12-3/TRBV12-4; clone size: few; CDR3 DNA: TGTGCCAGCAGGTCCGGGGATTCCTACGAGCAGTACTTC; CDR3 protein: CASRSGDSYEQYF
D gene: .; J gene: TRBJ2-3; V gene: TRBV5-1; clone size: many; CDR3 DNA: TGCGCCAGCAGCGGACGGAGTTCCACAGATACGCAGTATTTT; CDR3 protein: CASSGRSSTDTQYF
D gene: .; J gene: TRBJ2-3; V gene: TRBV29-1; clone size: .; CDR3 DNA: TGCAGCGTTGGTCCGGCAGGGCTCACAGATACGCAGTATTTT; CDR3 protein: CSVGPAGLTDTQYF
D gene: .; J gene: TRBJ2-5; V gene: TRBV29-1; clone size: few; CDR3 DNA: TGCAGCGTTGAGAGGCCCGGGGATTACCAAGAGACCCAGTACTTC; CDR3 protein: CSVERPGDYQETQYF
D gene: .; J gene: TRBJ2-2; V gene: TRBV29-1; clone size: many; CDR3 DNA: TGCAGCGCCCAGGGGCACGGGGAGCTGTTTTTT; CDR3 protein: CSAQGHGELFF
D gene: TRBD2; J gene: TRBJ2-7; V gene: TRBV24-1; clone size: few; CDR3 DNA: TGTGCCACAAGTGACGGGGCTAGCGGGCCAACCTACGAGCAGTACTTC; CDR3 protein: CATSDGASGPTYEQYF
D gene: .; J gene: TRBJ2-2; V gene: TRBV5-1; clone size: few; CDR3 DNA: TGCGCCAGCAGCTTGGGACAACTAGGGTTGGACACCGGGGAGCTGTTTTTT; CDR3 protein: CASSLGQLGLDTGELFF
D gene: TRBD1; J gene: TRBJ2-7; V gene: TRBV4-3; clone size: few; CDR3 DNA: TGCGCCAGCAGCCAAGATCCCAGACAGGGCACCTACGAGCAGTACTTC; CDR3 protein: CASSQDPRQGTYEQYF
D gene: TRBD2; J gene: TRBJ2-1; V gene: TRBV20-1; clone size: few; CDR3 DNA: TGCAGTGCCAGGGGACTAGCCGACTCCTACAATGAGCAGTTCTTC; CDR3 protein: CSARGLADSYNEQFF
D gene: .; J gene: TRBJ2-1; V gene: TRBV10-2; clone size: .; CDR3 DNA: TGCGCCAGCAGTGATAGACTCTACTACAATGAGCAGTTCTTC; CDR3 protein: CASSDRLYYNEQFF
D gene: TRBD2; J gene: TRBJ2-1; V gene: TRBV29-1; clone size: many; CDR3 DNA: TGCAGCGTTGAAATCGGAACTAGCGGGAGTTCCTACAATGAGCAGTTCTTC; CDR3 protein: CSVEIGTSGSSYNEQFF
D gene: TRBD2; J gene: TRBJ2-4; V gene: TRBV29-1; clone size: many; CDR3 DNA: TGCAGCGTTGGAACTAGCGGTCAAAAAGGAATTCAGTACTTC; CDR3 protein: CSVGTSGQKGIQYF
D gene: .; J gene: TRBJ2-3; V gene: TRBV4-3; clone size: few; CDR3 DNA: TGCGCCAGCAGCCAAGATGGCCAGGGAACCACAGATACGCAGTATTTT; CDR3 protein: CASSQDGQGTTDTQYF
D gene: .; J gene: TRBJ2-5; V gene: TRBV4-3; clone size: many; CDR3 DNA: TGCGCCAGCAGCCAAGACAGGGGACTTTGGGAGACCCAGTACTTC; CDR3 protein: CASSQDRGLWETQYF
D gene: .; J gene: TRBJ2-2; V gene: TRBV29-1; clone size: many; CDR3 DNA: TGCAGCGTTGAAACGTGGGAACTCGCGAACACCGGGGAGCTGTTTTTT; CDR3 protein: CSVETWELANTGELFF
D gene: TRBD2; J gene: TRBJ2-7; V gene: TRBV25-1; clone size: few; CDR3 DNA: TGTGCCAGCACGCCGTGGGGGGGCTACGAGCAGTACTTC; CDR3 protein: CASTPWGGYEQYF
D gene: .; J gene: TRBJ1-4; V gene: TRBV6-1; clone size: few; CDR3 DNA: TGTGCCAGCAGTGAAGGATGGATGGGGTTTTCAACTAATGAAAAACTGTTTTTT; CDR3 protein: CASSEGWMGFSTNEKLFF
D gene: .; J gene: TRBJ1-2; V gene: TRBV12-3/TRBV12-4; clone size: many; CDR3 DNA: TGTGCCAGCAGTTTCCAAAGTAACTATGGCTACACCTTC; CDR3 protein: CASSFQSNYGYTF
D gene: TRBD2; J gene: TRBJ2-3; V gene: TRBV4-1; clone size: .; CDR3 DNA: TGCGCCAGCAGCCAAGATCCCTACCCCGCTAGCGGAAGCACAGATACGCAGTATTTT; CDR3 protein: CASSQDPYPASGSTDTQYF
D gene: .; J gene: TRBJ2-3; V gene: TRBV11-1; clone size: .; CDR3 DNA: TGTGCCAGCAGCTTGATGGAGCTCGGTACGGATACGCAGTATTTT; CDR3 protein: CASSLMELGTDTQYF
D gene: TRBD2; J gene: TRBJ2-7; V gene: TRBV2; clone size: many; CDR3 DNA: TGTGCCAGCAGTGAAGCGCTTGCGACTAGCGGGAGGCGCTTTTACGAGCAGTACTTC; CDR3 protein: CASSEALATSGRRFYEQYF
D gene: TRBD2; J gene: TRBJ2-3; V gene: TRBV4-1; clone size: few; CDR3 DNA: TGCGCCAGCAGCCAAGGGGCTAGCGGGCGGGGGCCAGATACGCAGTATTTT; CDR3 protein: CASSQGASGRGPDTQYF
D gene: TRBD1; J gene: TRBJ2-7; V gene: TRBV5-1; clone size: many; CDR3 DNA: TGCGCCAGCAGCTACGCCGGGACAGAGGGTTACGAGCAGTACTTC; CDR3 protein: CASSYAGTEGYEQYF
D gene: TRBD2; J gene: TRBJ2-1; V gene: TRBV20-1; clone size: few; CDR3 DNA: TGCAGTGCTGCTAGCGGGAGCTCCTACAATGAGCAGTTCTTC; CDR3 protein: CSAASGSSYNEQFF
D gene: TRBD2; J gene: TRBJ2-4; V gene: TRBV3-1; clone size: few; CDR3 DNA: TGTGCCAGCAGCCAAGATCTTGGCCTAGCGGGAGTAATGGCCAAAAACATTCAGTACTTC; CDR3 protein: CASSQDLGLAGVMAKNIQYF
D gene: TRBD1; J gene: TRBJ2-1; V gene: TRBV28; clone size: many; CDR3 DNA: TGTGCCAGCATCCTGAGCGCGGACAGGGGTACGGATGAGCAGTTCTTC; CDR3 protein: CASILSADRGTDEQFF
D gene: .; J gene: TRBJ1-5; V gene: TRBV6-2/TRBV6-3; clone size: .; CDR3 DNA: TGTGCCAGCACCTCCATGACGGTCCAGCCCCAGCATTTT; CDR3 protein: CASTSMTVQPQHF
D gene: .; J gene: TRBJ2-7; V gene: TRBV7-3; clone size: few; CDR3 DNA: TGTGCCAGCAGCTTAAGGGACGGAAACTACGTCGAGCAGTACTTC; CDR3 protein: CASSLRDGNYVEQYF
D gene: TRBD1; J gene: TRBJ2-5; V gene: TRBV7-7; clone size: .; CDR3 DNA: TGTGCTAGCAGCGTGGGACAGGGGCAAGAGACCCAGTACTTC; CDR3 protein: CASSVGQGQETQYF
D gene: .; J gene: TRBJ2-7; V gene: TRBV6-5; clone size: .; CDR3 DNA: TGTGCCAGCAGTTACGCGGACAGCCCGGGGGAGCAGTACTTC; CDR3 protein: CASSYADSPGEQYF